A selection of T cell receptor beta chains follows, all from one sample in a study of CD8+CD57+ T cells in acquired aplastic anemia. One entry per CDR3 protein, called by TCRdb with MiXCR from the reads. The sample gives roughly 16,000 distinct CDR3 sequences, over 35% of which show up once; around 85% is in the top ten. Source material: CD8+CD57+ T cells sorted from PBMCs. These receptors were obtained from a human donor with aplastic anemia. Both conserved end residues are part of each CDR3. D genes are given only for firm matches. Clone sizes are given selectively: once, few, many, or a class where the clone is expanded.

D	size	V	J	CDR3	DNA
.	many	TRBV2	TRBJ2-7	CASSDPGRGYEQYF	TGTGCCAGCAGTGACCCGGGACGGGGCTACGAGCAGTACTTC
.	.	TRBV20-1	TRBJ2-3	CSARAPGLWEYF	TGCAGTGCTAGAGCCCCGGGGCTGTGGGAGTATTTT
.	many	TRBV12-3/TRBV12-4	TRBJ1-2	CASTPPTNYGYTF	TGTGCCAGCACCCCTCCCACTAACTATGGCTACACCTTC
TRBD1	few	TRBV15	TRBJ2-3	CATSSLGQGTDTQYF	TGTGCCACCAGCAGCTTGGGACAGGGCACAGATACGCAGTATTTT
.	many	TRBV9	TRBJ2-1	CASSVGGGARDEQFF	TGTGCCAGCAGCGTAGGTGGGGGGGCAAGGGATGAGCAGTTCTTC
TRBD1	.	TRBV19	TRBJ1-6	CASSRTGVGNSPLHF	TGTGCCAGTAGTAGGACAGGGGTAGGAAATTCACCCCTCCACTTT
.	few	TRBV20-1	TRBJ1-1	CSARFWLRGGNTEAFF	TGCAGTGCTAGATTTTGGCTAAGAGGAGGGAACACTGAAGCTTTCTTT
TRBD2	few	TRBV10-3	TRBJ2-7	CASSELAGSYEQYF	TGTGCCAGCAGTGAACTAGCGGGCTCCTACGAGCAGTACTTC
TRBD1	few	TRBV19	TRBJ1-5	CASTGQGRLEPQHF	TGTGCCAGTACCGGACAGGGGAGGTTGGAGCCCCAGCATTTT
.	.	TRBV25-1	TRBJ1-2	CASSDAGTLFNYGYTF	TGTGCCAGCAGTGACGCCGGGACACTTTTTAACTATGGCTACACCTTC